The next 32 T cell receptor beta chains were all read from a single sample in a study of cytomegalovirus exposure and HLA in healthy donors. The PCR used 60 Vbeta and 13 Jbeta primers. Clones were sequenced by immunoSEQ multiplex PCR, and TCRdb holds only the in-frame ones, with some missing. Of under 300,000 clones in the sample, 80% to 85% were seen once. The sequenced sample was PBMCs. These receptors originate from a woman aged 55-69 years in good health and CMV-seropositive.

This clone has only one observation. The sample has other DNA sequences that encode this CDR3 too. The J gene is TRBJ2-3, the V gene TRBV7-3; D is perhaps TRBD1 (6 bases). Germline values: CDR1 SGHTA, CDR2 FQGTGA. The CDR3 contains 14 residues. Deletions cut 4 bases from V and 0 bases from J, with 8 bases between. CDR3 in DNA: TGTGCCAGCAGCTCTACAGGGAGCACAGATACGCAGTATTTT. Translation: CASSSTGSTDTQYF. The full variable domain, its missing parts supplied by reference TRBV7-3 and TRBJ2-3, is GAGVSQTPSNKVTEKGKYVELRCDPISGHTALYWYRQSLGQGPEFLIYFQGTGAADDSGLPNDRFFAVRPEGSVSTLKIQRTERGDSAVYLCASSSTGSTDTQYFGPGTRLTVL.

Here the CDR3 reads CASSQRVTTYEQYF. DNA for the CDR3: TGTGCCAGCAGCCAGCGGGTTACCACCTACGAGCAGTACTTC. This chain joins TRBV7-8 and TRBJ2-7, with D possibly TRBD2 on 6 matching bases. The CDR3 extends over 14 amino acids. Trimming took off 5 bases at V and 2 bases at J, with 13 bases between the two ends. Germline V lookup: CDR1 SGHVS, CDR2 FQNEAQ.

The chain recombines TRBV5-6 with TRBJ2-7; D is perhaps TRBD2 (6 bases). The CDR3 is 14 residues long. Germline V gives CDR1 SGHDT, CDR2 YYEEEE. V lost 4 bases and J 3 bases, leaving 14 bases between the germline ends. The CDR3 nucleotides are TGTGCCAGCAGCCCCCGGGACTGGAGCTACGAGCAGTACTTC. Its translation: CASSPRDWSYEQYF.

The genes are TRBV27 and TRBJ1-2; a weak D match, TRBD1 (5 bases). CDR3 length: 13 residues. Germline loops: CDR1 MNHEY, CDR2 SMNVEV (reference sequence). V was clipped by 6 bases and J by 8 bases, with 16 bases between them. This chain's CDR3 is CASRGEGMRGYTF. CDR3 sequence (DNA): TGTGCCAGCAGGGGGGAGGGGATGAGAGGCTACACCTTC.

The chain couples TRBV15 to TRBJ2-7; a possible D gene is TRBD2 (6 bases). Germline V lookup: CDR1 LNHNV, CDR2 YYDKDF (reference sequence). This CDR3 comprises 17 residues. The V end was cut by 0 bases, the J end by 1 base, with 16 bases between. The CDR3 is CATSRDQPLAQSYEQYF. CDR3 in DNA: TGTGCCACCAGCAGAGATCAGCCGCTAGCGCAGTCCTACGAGCAGTACTTC. The whole variable domain, filled in from reference TRBV15 and TRBJ2-7, reads DAMVIQNPRYQVTQFGKPVTLSCSQTLNHNVMYWYQQKSSQAPKLLFHYYDKDFNNEADTPDNFQSRRPNTSFCFLDIRSPGLGDTAMYLCATSRDQPLAQSYEQYFGPGTRLTVT.

This clone is a singleton in its sample. V and J are TRBV5-1 and TRBJ2-1; 10 nucleotides align to TRBD2. This CDR3 comprises 13 residues. V shed 6 bases and J 8 bases; nucleotides not matched to a gene: 5. CDR1 is SGHRS and CDR2 is YFSETQ in the germline V gene. The CDR3 sequence is CASNSGRADEQFF. In nucleotides, the CDR3 is TGCGCCAGCAACAGCGGGAGGGCCGATGAGCAGTTCTTC.

J is TRBJ1-2 and V is TRBV25-1; D not certain. This CDR3 spans 18 amino acids. Trimming stripped 4 bases from V and 5 bases from J, with 26 bases between. From germline, CDR1 is MGHDK and CDR2 SYGVNS. DNA of the CDR3: TGTGCCAGCAGTGGCGTAATCCCTGCGGGGAGACCTTTTTATGGCTACACCTTC. This gives the protein CASSGVIPAGRPFYGYTF.

This sequence joins TRBV7-9 and TRBJ1-5; tentatively, D is TRBD1 (6 bases). Trimming stripped 3 bases from V and 3 bases from J, with 12 bases between. There are 15 residues in the CDR3. Germline lookup yields CDR1 SEHNR and CDR2 FQNEAQ (reference sequence). Here the CDR3 DNA reads TGTGCCAGCAGCTTGGGGGCCATTAACAATCAGCCCCAGCATTTT. This sequence encodes CASSLGAINNQPQHF.

J is TRBJ2-7 and V is TRBV6-5; 9 positions match TRBD1. Germline V gene data show CDR1 as MNHEY and CDR2 as SVGAGI. V was pared by 7 bases and J by 4 bases, with 11 bases of the junction left unmatched. This CDR3 contains 15 residues. CDR3: CASTQGQGLGYEQYF. CDR3 nucleotides: TGTGCCAGCACCCAGGGACAGGGATTGGGTTACGAGCAGTACTTC.

This chain uses TRBV4-1 with TRBJ1-4; 8 nucleotides agree with TRBD1. The CDR3 loop spans 18 amino acids. V was pared by 0 bases and J by 7 bases, with 13 bases of the junction left unmatched. Germline-derived CDR1 and CDR2 are MGHRA and YSYEKL. In DNA, the CDR3 is TGCGCCAGCAGCCAAGACCCGGCAGGGGGCGCGGTTGGTGAAAAACTGTTTTTT. As protein: CASSQDPAGGAVGEKLFF.

J is TRBJ1-5 and V is TRBV18, with 7 bases that match TRBD1. V shed 2 bases, J shed 7 bases, and the junction held 8 bases outside the gene matches. The CDR3 loop spans 15 amino acids. CDR1 KGHSH and CDR2 LQKENI come from the germline V gene. The CDR3 here is CASSPTTGPQQPQHF. The CDR3 coding sequence is TGTGCCAGCTCACCAACGACAGGGCCCCAACAGCCCCAGCATTTT.

This sequence joins TRBV4-1 and TRBJ1-1, with TRBD1 as a possible D gene (5 bases). This CDR3 contains 16 residues. Trimming cost V 1 base and J 1 base, with 13 bases left between them. Germline V gene lookup returns CDR1 MGHRA and CDR2 YSYEKL. The DNA for the CDR3 is TGCGCCAGCAGCCAAGTTTTAAGGGGAAAGAACACTGAAGCTTTCTTT. This gives the protein CASSQVLRGKNTEAFF.

This clone was detected a few times. The chain employs TRBV9 and TRBJ2-6; D is unresolved. The CDR3 is made up of 15 amino acids. Trimming pared 4 bases from V and 0 bases from J, leaving 8 bases between. Germline V gene sequence: CDR1 SGDLS, CDR2 YYNGEE. CDR3 sequence reads: CASSLPGSGANVLTF. The CDR3 bases are TGTGCCAGCAGCCTCCCGGGCTCTGGGGCCAACGTCCTGACTTTC.

This clone was counted a single time. One end of the junction varies from germline; a read error may be responsible. In nucleotides, the CDR3 is TGTTCCAGCAGCCTCAGTTCCCAGGACAGGGGGGGAGATACGCAGTATTTT. It specifies CSSSLSSQDRGGDTQYF. The V and J genes are TRBV7-9 and TRBJ2-3; 10 nucleotides line up with TRBD1. CDR1 SEHNR and CDR2 FQNEAQ come from the germline V gene (reference sequence). The CDR3 spans 17 residues. The full variable domain, in which reference TRBV7-9 and TRBJ2-3 provide the parts outside the CDR3, is DTGVSQNPRHKITKRGQNVTFRCDPISEHNRLYWYRQTLGQGPEFLTYFQNEAQLEKSRLLSDRFSAERPKGSFSTLEIQRTEQGDSAMYLCSSSLSSQDRGGDTQYFGPGTRLTVL.

The chain links TRBV2 to TRBJ2-2; 7 positions match TRBD2. The junction had 8 bases not matched to a gene; V was cut back by 7 bases and J by 3 bases. This CDR3 region has 15 residues. Germline V gene data show CDR1 as SNHLY and CDR2 as FYNNEI. This CDR3 is CASMERDYYTGELFF. The CDR3 bases are TGTGCCAGCATGGAGCGGGACTACTACACCGGGGAGCTGTTTTTT.

The chain has TRBV6-5 and TRBJ2-1; TRBD2 matches 9 bases. Trimming took 0 bases from V and 2 from J; bases not matched to a gene: 2. The CDR3 sequence is 16 residues long. Germline CDR1 reads MNHEY; CDR2 reads SVGAGI. DNA of the CDR3: TGTGCCAGCAGTTACTCGACTAGCGGTCCCTACAATGAGCAGTTCTTC. It specifies CASSYSTSGPYNEQFF.

V is TRBV25-1 and J is TRBJ1-4, with D perhaps TRBD1 (6 bases). Germline lookup yields CDR1 MGHDK and CDR2 SYGVNS. V gave up 3 bases and J gave up 5 bases, with 16 bases separating them. The CDR3 totals 16 residues. CDR3 loop: CASSDRRKTGNEKLFF. In DNA, the CDR3 is TGTGCCAGCAGTGATAGAAGGAAAACAGGGAATGAAAAACTGTTTTTT.

The rearrangement links TRBV5-5 to TRBJ2-3; D call uncertain. Germline V CDR1 and CDR2: SGHKS, YYEKEE (reference sequence). Trimming removed 3 bases at V and 5 bases at J, with 10 bases between. The CDR3 sequence is 13 residues long. Here the CDR3 DNA reads TGTGCCAGCAGCTCCTACCCCGAAGATACGCAGTATTTT. Its translation is CASSSYPEDTQYF.

This clone was picked up a small number of times. The chain is built from TRBV5-4 and TRBJ2-7; 10 nucleotides align to TRBD2. The CDR3 extends over 14 amino acids. Germline assignment: CDR1 SGHNT and CDR2 YYREEE (reference sequence). Germline trimming cut 6 bases from V and 2 bases from J; bases unmatched to any gene: 5. The CDR3 loop reads CASNVAGGTYEQYF. In nucleotides, the CDR3 is TGTGCCAGCAATGTAGCGGGAGGAACCTACGAGCAGTACTTC.

The sample holds one count of this clone. The V and J genes are TRBV27 and TRBJ2-6; a possible D gene is TRBD2 (5 bases). This CDR3 comprises 18 residues. Germline-derived CDR1 and CDR2 are MNHEY and SMNVEV (reference sequence). V shed 3 bases and J shed 0 bases, with 15 bases lying between them. The CDR3 region has the DNA TGTGCCAGCAGTTTCGGTCGGACTGCTGACTCTGGGGCCAACGTCCTGACTTTC. Encoded protein: CASSFGRTADSGANVLTF.

The chain links TRBV7-9 to TRBJ2-7; 7 positions match TRBD1. The CDR3 consists of 13 residues. Losses at the gene ends were 6 bases for V and 2 bases for J; bases not matched to a gene: 4. Germline V CDR1 and CDR2: SEHNR, FQNEAQ (reference sequence). The chain's CDR3 is CASRSDRTYEQYF. The CDR3 region has the DNA TGTGCCAGCAGATCGGACAGGACCTACGAGCAGTACTTC.

This sequence joins TRBV7-9 and TRBJ2-1; TRBD2 matches 9 bases. Losses at the gene ends were 6 bases for V and 3 bases for J; bases not matched to a gene: 3. Germline CDR1 reads SEHNR; CDR2 reads FQNEAQ (reference sequence). The CDR3 consists of 14 residues. The CDR3 region is CASSSGRIYNEQFF. CDR3 bases: TGTGCCAGCAGTAGCGGGAGAATCTACAATGAGCAGTTCTTC. Full variable domain (missing parts from reference TRBV7-9 and TRBJ2-1): DTGVSQNPRHKITKRGQNVTFRCDPISEHNRLYWYRQTLGQGPEFLTYFQNEAQLEKSRLLSDRFSAERPKGSFSTLEIQRTEQGDSAMYLCASSSGRIYNEQFFGPGTRLTVL.

This clone was seen only a few times. The genes are TRBV5-4 and TRBJ1-1; perhaps TRBD1 as D (5 bases). Trimming cost V 3 bases and J 0 bases, with 9 bases left between them. CDR1 and CDR2 from the germline V gene are SGHNT and YYREEE (reference sequence). The CDR3 has 14 residues. CDR3 nucleotides: TGTGCCAGCAGCTCGGGGGGAATGAACACTGAAGCTTTCTTT. Its translation: CASSSGGMNTEAFF.

This clone was counted between two and nine times. V gene TRBV30 combines with J gene TRBJ1-5; D is unclear. With 4 bases removed from V and 0 bases from J, the gap between germline ends came to 7 bases. Germline V lookup: CDR1 GTSNPN, CDR2 SVGIG (reference sequence). The CDR3 has 13 amino acids. The CDR3 sequence is CAWNRDSNQPQHF. In DNA form, the CDR3 reads TGTGCCTGGAACCGCGATAGCAATCAGCCCCAGCATTTT.

The chain uses TRBV19 and TRBJ1-2; weak D call: TRBD1 (6 bases). Looked up from germline, CDR1 is LNHDA and CDR2 is SQIVND (reference sequence). There are 12 residues in the CDR3. Trimming removed 7 bases from V and 3 bases from J, with 9 bases in between. The CDR3, as DNA: TGTGCCAGTAAAGGGGGATACTATGGCTACACCTTC. Its translation: CASKGGYYGYTF.

This sequence joins TRBV28 and TRBJ2-5, with 8 bases matching TRBD1. Germline V gene lookup returns CDR1 MDHEN and CDR2 SYDVKM. Germline trimming cut 5 bases from V and 4 bases from J; bases unmatched to any gene: 6. The CDR3 consists of 14 residues. DNA of the CDR3: TGTGCCAGCAGTCTTACAGGGGGTCGAGAGACCCAGTACTTC. This sequence encodes CASSLTGGRETQYF. Complete variable domain (other parts from reference TRBV28 and TRBJ2-5): DVKVTQSSRYLVKRTGEKVFLECVQDMDHENMFWYRQDPGLGLRLIYFSYDVKMKEKGDIPEGYSVSREKKERFSLILESASTNQTSMYLCASSLTGGRETQYFGPGTRLLVL.

The genes are TRBV6-6 and TRBJ2-2; 7 nucleotides align to TRBD1. V lost 3 bases to trimming and J lost 6 bases; unmatched junction nucleotides: 10. CDR1 and CDR2 from the germline V gene are MNHNY and SVGAGI (reference sequence). This CDR3 has 16 residues. The CDR3 sequence: CASSYFGQGVAGELFF. The CDR3 DNA reads as TGTGCCAGCAGTTATTTTGGGCAGGGGGTGGCCGGGGAGCTGTTTTTT.

The gene calls are TRBV6-6 and TRBJ2-2; D not certain. V lost 7 bases, J lost 3 bases, and 6 bases lay in between. The CDR3 runs 12 residues. CDR1 and CDR2 from the germline V gene are MNHNY and SVGAGI (reference sequence). CDR3 sequence reads: CASNSDTGELFF. CDR3 DNA sequence: TGTGCCAGCAATTCGGACACCGGGGAGCTGTTTTTT.

Turning to this clone: At one end, the junction sequence differs from germline, possibly due to a read error. The chain uses TRBV30 and TRBJ1-3; TRBD1 aligns across 8 bases. CDR1 GTSNPN and CDR2 SVGIG come from the germline V gene (reference sequence). The CDR3 is 14 residues long. The CDR3 reads CAWTGQRSGNTIYF. The CDR3 region has the DNA TGTGCTTGGACAGGGCAACGGTCTGGAAACACCATATATTTT.

The chain recombines TRBV28 with TRBJ1-3; TRBD1 aligns across 7 bases. With 6 bases clipped from V and 0 bases from J, the junction kept 2 bases outside the gene matches. Germline loops: CDR1 MDHEN, CDR2 SYDVKM. The CDR3 is 14 amino acids. For the CDR3, the DNA is TGTGCCAGCAGGGGACAGCTCTCTGGAAACACCATATATTTT. It is translated as CASRGQLSGNTIYF.

The count of this clone is one. As DNA, the CDR3 is TGTGCCAGCAGGCGTAGACCGGGACAGGGATCTGGCTACACCTTC. Its protein product is CASRRRPGQGSGYTF. V is TRBV2 and J is TRBJ1-2, with 9 bases aligning to TRBD1. Germline V lookup: CDR1 SNHLY, CDR2 FYNNEI. Unmatched junction bases numbered 12, after V lost 6 bases and J lost 7 bases. The length of the CDR3 is 15 residues.

V usage is TRBV27 and J usage is TRBJ2-7; no clear D. CDR1 is MNHEY, CDR2 SMNVEV, per germline (reference sequence). This CDR3 region has 15 residues. V was cut by 2 bases and J by 3 bases, with 14 bases left in between. The CDR3 DNA is TGTGCCAGCAGTTTAATGGCAACCACCCTCTACGAGCAGTACTTC. This translates into CASSLMATTLYEQYF.